The 21 T cell receptor beta chains reported below all come from one sample, sequenced in a study of human T cells and chemical hapten exposure. MiXCR, applied by TCRdb to the RACE reads, yields one record per CDR3 protein. This sample carries under 120,000 distinct CDR3 sequences, roughly 9.6% of them seen once, and the ten largest clones take roughly 3.2%. Time point noted: patch test 1, 2 weeks after DPC sensitization. Treatment denoted: therapeutic diphenylcyclopropenone sensitization with weekly scalp DPC. The sequencing here drew on whole blood, taken in connection with sensitization to the hapten diphenylcyclopropenone (DPC). The receptors derive from a woman between 40 and 55 years old with alopecia areata. Some clones in this sample may be carry-over from other donors' samples.

The table lists this clonotype with a few counts. The V call is TRBV27, the J call TRBJ2-2; 8 bases align to TRBD2. Trimming at V came to 7 bases and at J to 7 bases, leaving 8 bases not matched to a gene. CDR1 MNHEY and CDR2 SMNVEV come from the germline V gene (reference sequence). The CDR3 consists of 14 residues. CDR3 region: CASKREWVSGELFF. In nucleotides, the CDR3 is TGTGCCAGCAAGCGGGAGTGGGTTAGCGGGGAGCTGTTTTTT.

The chain carries TRBV7-9 and TRBJ1-4; no reliable D call. The CDR3 has 11 residues. CDR1 and CDR2 (germline): SEHNR, FQNEAQ (reference sequence). Trimming took 5 bases from V and 5 from J, leaving 3 bases between them. The CDR3 reads CASSQNEKLFF. The CDR3 nucleotides are TGTGCCAGCAGCCAAAATGAAAAACTGTTTTTT.

This clonotype showed up many times. The chain has TRBV12-3 or TRBV12-4 and TRBJ2-1, with 14 nucleotides matching TRBD2. J gave up 6 bases and V 2 bases, and 3 bases lay outside the gene matches. The length of the CDR3 is 16 residues. CDR3 DNA sequence: TGTGCCAGCAGTTTAAGACTAGCGGGAGGGCCCAATGAGCAGTTCTTC. Its translation: CASSLRLAGGPNEQFF.

In its sample, this clonotype was seen a few times. The chain uses TRBV12-3 or TRBV12-4 and TRBJ1-1; 12 bases map to TRBD1. This CDR3 has 18 amino acids. The V and J ends lost 4 bases and 6 bases, in that order; junction bases with no gene match: 15. CDR3 bases: TGTGCCAGCAGTTACCCCGGGACAGGGGGCGGTGAGGGCGCTGAAGCTTTCTTT. It encodes CASSYPGTGGGEGAEAFF.

This clonotype was seen a handful of times. V usage is TRBV4-3 and J usage is TRBJ2-3; 9 bases fit TRBD2. Germline V lookup: CDR1 LGHNA, CDR2 YSLEER. CDR3 length: 15 amino acids. V was clipped by 4 bases and J by 3 bases; unmatched bases: 5. CDR3 coding DNA: TGCGCCAGCAGCCCAAGGGCGGGGGGGACAGATACGCAGTATTTT. Its translation: CASSPRAGGTDTQYF.

Ten or more counts support this clonotype. The rearrangement uses TRBV19 and TRBJ1-5; D is undetermined. The length of the CDR3 is 13 residues. The germline V gene has CDR1 LNHDA and CDR2 SQIVND (reference sequence). The V end was cut by 7 bases, the J end by 6 bases, with 13 bases between. The CDR3 reads CASTPGPGQPQHF. In DNA form, the CDR3 reads TGTGCCAGTACACCAGGACCAGGTCAGCCCCAGCATTTT.

This clonotype was counted ten times or more. The CDR3 sequence is CATSRAGAGGSYEQYF. CDR3 DNA: TGTGCCACCAGCAGAGCTGGAGCGGGCGGGTCCTACGAGCAGTACTTC. The chain recombines TRBV15 with TRBJ2-7; weak D call: TRBD2 (6 bases). V was trimmed by 1 base and J by 1 base, leaving 14 bases between them. This CDR3 comprises 16 residues. The germline gives CDR1 LNHNV, CDR2 YYDKDF (reference sequence). The full variable domain, in which reference TRBV15 and TRBJ2-7 provide the parts outside the CDR3, is DAMVIQNPRYQVTQFGKPVTLSCSQTLNHNVMYWYQQKSSQAPKLLFHYYDKDFNNEADTPDNFQSRRPNTSFCFLDIRSPGLGDTAMYLCATSRAGAGGSYEQYFGPGTRLTVT.

Comment on this clonotype: The CDR3 does not close with the conserved phenylalanine or tryptophan, likely indicating a read error. The chain recombines TRBV6-2 or TRBV6-3 with TRBJ2-7, with a possible D match to TRBD2 (5 bases). This CDR3 region has 12 residues. V lost 6 bases and J lost 7, with 13 bases in between. The germline CDR1 and CDR2 sequences are MNHEY and SVGEGT. The CDR3 DNA is TGTGCCAGCAGAGTGGAGGCCGGGGAGCAGTACTAC. This gives the protein CASRVEAGEQYY.

This clonotype has ten or more counts. The chain is built from TRBV20-1 and TRBJ2-4; D not certain. Trimming left V 6 bases short and J 0 bases short, with 12 bases between. The germline CDR1 and CDR2 sequences are DFQATT and SNEGSKA (reference sequence). The CDR3 totals 14 residues. CDR3 sequence: CSAGSPLAKNIQYF. CDR3 in DNA: TGCAGTGCCGGCTCTCCCTTAGCCAAAAACATTCAGTACTTC.

The chain has TRBV20-1 and TRBJ1-2; 7 nucleotides align to TRBD1. The junction had 2 bases not matched to a gene; V was cut back by 5 bases and J by 2 bases. The CDR3 is made up of 12 amino acids. Germline-derived CDR1 and CDR2 are DFQATT and SNEGSKA (reference sequence). CDR3 bases: TGCAGTGCTTACAGGGGAAACTATGGCTACACCTTC. Amino acids: CSAYRGNYGYTF.

V and J are TRBV29-1 and TRBJ1-4; D possibly corresponds to TRBD1 (6 bases). Germline CDR1 and CDR2: SQVTM and ANQGSEA. With 1 base removed from V and 0 bases from J, the gap between germline ends came to 12 bases. The CDR3 covers 16 residues. DNA of the CDR3: TGCAGCGTTGAAGGGGGGGCAGACGCAACTAATGAAAAACTGTTTTTT. It is translated as CSVEGGADATNEKLFF. Using reference TRBV29-1 and TRBJ1-4 for the parts outside the CDR3, the full variable domain is SAVISQKPSRDICQRGTSLTIQCQVDSQVTMMFWYRQQPGQSLTLIATANQGSEATYESGFVIDKFPISRPNLTFSTLTVSNMSPEDSSIYLCSVEGGADATNEKLFFGSGTQLSVL.

The table lists this clonotype with many counts. The genes are TRBV25-1 and TRBJ2-3; D remains unclear. Per germline, CDR1 MGHDK and CDR2 SYGVNS. This CDR3 region has 15 residues. V gave up 3 bases and J gave up 3 bases, with 13 bases separating them. CDR3 amino acids: CASSDSPGSTDTQYF. Here the CDR3 DNA reads TGTGCCAGCAGTGATTCGCCCGGAAGTACAGATACGCAGTATTTT. The whole variable domain, remainder taken from reference TRBV25-1 and TRBJ2-3, is EADIYQTPRYLVIGTGKKITLECSQTMGHDKMYWYQQDPGMELHLIHYSYGVNSTEKGDLSSESTVSRIRTEHFPLTLESARPSHTSQYLCASSDSPGSTDTQYFGPGTRLTVL.

At least ten counts were recorded for this clonotype. This chain joins TRBV12-3 or TRBV12-4 and TRBJ2-1; D is uncertain. Between the trimmed V and J ends, which lost 4 bases and 7 bases, there was a span of 5 bases. The CDR3 sequence is 11 residues long. In DNA form, the CDR3 reads TGTGCCAGCAGTTACCAGAATGAGCAGTTCTTC. It specifies CASSYQNEQFF.

This clonotype came up many times. The genes are TRBV28 and TRBJ1-2; D not certain. V gave up 3 bases and J gave up 8 bases, with 10 bases separating them. The V gene's germline CDR1 is MDHEN and CDR2 SYDVKM. This CDR3 contains 12 residues. The CDR3 region is CASSLETGGYTF. In DNA, the CDR3 is TGTGCCAGCAGTTTGGAGACCGGGGGCTACACCTTC.

This clonotype was counted a few times. The J gene is TRBJ1-3, the V gene TRBV15; TRBD1 is a possible D gene (5 bases). The CDR3 spans 15 residues. From germline, CDR1 is LNHNV and CDR2 YYDKDF (reference sequence). Trimming removed 3 bases at V and 0 bases at J, with 9 bases between. CDR3 coding DNA: TGTGCCACCAGCAGGAACAGGAACTCTGGAAACACCATATATTTT. Translation: CATSRNRNSGNTIYF.

This clonotype was found a few times. The chain employs TRBV10-1 and TRBJ2-7; TRBD2 matches 9 bases. Germline V CDR1 and CDR2: WNHNN, SYGVQD (reference sequence). The V and J ends lost 2 bases and 5 bases, in that order; junction bases with no gene match: 4. The CDR3 runs 14 residues. CDR3 residues: CASSEGAGGNEQYF. As DNA, the CDR3 is TGCGCCAGCAGTGAGGGAGCGGGAGGCAACGAGCAGTACTTC.

V and J are TRBV5-5 and TRBJ1-1; D call uncertain. Germline V gene lookup returns CDR1 SGHKS and CDR2 YYEKEE (reference sequence). Trimming removed 0 bases at V and 4 bases at J, with 10 bases between. The CDR3 is 14 amino acids. The CDR3 region is CASSLAVPSTEAFF. CDR3 nucleotide sequence: TGTGCCAGCAGCTTGGCAGTTCCAAGCACTGAAGCTTTCTTT.

This clonotype was recorded a few times. The chain is built from TRBV7-3 and TRBJ2-3, with TRBD2 identical over 11 bases. V lost 0 bases and J lost 0; bases outside the gene matches: 5. The CDR3 is made up of 18 amino acids. From germline, CDR1 is SGHTA and CDR2 FQGTGA. CDR3 nucleotides: TGTGCCAGCAGCTTAACGCTAGCGGGGGGTGCTAGCACAGATACGCAGTATTTT. Its protein is CASSLTLAGGASTDTQYF.

The V call is TRBV28, the J call TRBJ2-7; the match to TRBD2 covers 12 bases. CDR3 length: 18 residues. Germline V gives CDR1 MDHEN, CDR2 SYDVKM. Trimming took 7 bases from V and 0 from J; bases not matched to a gene: 13. The CDR3 is CASTPMTSGSRSSYEQYF. The DNA of the CDR3 is TGTGCCAGCACCCCGATGACTAGCGGGAGCCGGAGCTCCTACGAGCAGTACTTC. The complete variable domain, with remaining parts taken from reference TRBV28 and TRBJ2-7, reads DVKVTQSSRYLVKRTGEKVFLECVQDMDHENMFWYRQDPGLGLRLIYFSYDVKMKEKGDIPEGYSVSREKKERFSLILESASTNQTSMYLCASTPMTSGSRSSYEQYFGPGTRLTVT.

This clonotype has just a few counts. The chain carries TRBV12-3 or TRBV12-4 and TRBJ2-5; no clear D. The length of the CDR3 is 16 residues. The V end lost 3 bases, the J end lost 1 base, and 15 bases lay between the germline ends. The CDR3 DNA reads TGTGCCAGCAGTTTGCAACGGGCAGCCCGCCAAGAGACCCAGTACTTC. This gives the protein CASSLQRAARQETQYF.

This sequence joins TRBV7-2 and TRBJ2-7; either TRBD1 or TRBD2 may supply D (5 bases each). V dropped 5 bases and J dropped 3 bases, with 14 bases sitting between them. The V gene's germline CDR1 is SGHTA and CDR2 FQGNSA. The CDR3 loop spans 14 amino acids. Here the CDR3 reads CASSKGPANYEQYF. The CDR3, as DNA: TGTGCCAGCAGCAAGGGACCGGCGAACTACGAGCAGTACTTC.